Listed here are 29 T cell receptor beta chains from one sample, sequenced in a study of blood T cell repertoires in COVID-19. Only in-frame clones appear in the TCRdb table, and some are missing; sequencing was by immunoSEQ multiplex PCR. The sample contains about 170,000 clones, around 81% of which appear only once. The specimen was peripheral blood. The source of these receptors is a man aged 65 to 85 with active or convalescent COVID-19.

The chain has TRBV6-6 and TRBJ1-3; 9 bases align to TRBD1. V dropped 4 bases and J dropped 7; count of bases not matched to a gene: 11. The CDR3 sequence is 16 residues long. Germline V lookup: CDR1 MNHNY, CDR2 SVGAGI (reference sequence). The CDR3 loop is CASSWEGQGAGNTIYF. The CDR3 coding sequence is TGTGCCAGCAGTTGGGAGGGACAGGGTGCGGGCAACACCATATATTTT.

The V and J genes are TRBV4-1 and TRBJ1-3; D gene unclear. The germline V and J ends were trimmed by 4 bases and 0 bases, with 16 bases remaining between them. The CDR3 runs 17 residues. Germline CDR1 reads MGHRA; CDR2 reads YSYEKL. CDR3 amino acids: CASSPRVSTSSGNTIYF. In DNA, the CDR3 is TGCGCCAGCAGCCCCCGGGTATCAACCTCCTCTGGAAACACCATATATTTT.

The genes are TRBV5-1 and TRBJ2-7; 7 bases align to TRBD1. There are 16 residues in the CDR3. CDR1 and CDR2 (germline): SGHRS, YFSETQ. With V trimmed by 0 bases and J by 2 bases, 8 bases remained unmatched. The CDR3 is CASSLAGTAGTYEQYF. The CDR3 DNA sequence: TGCGCCAGCAGCTTGGCCGGGACAGCAGGAACCTACGAGCAGTACTTC.

This CDR3 reads CASSLRTGLNEKLFF. The CDR3 DNA is TGTGCCAGCAGCCTCCGGACAGGACTTAATGAAAAACTGTTTTTT. The gene calls are TRBV3-1 (or the pseudogene TRBV3-2) and TRBJ1-4, with 7 bases that match TRBD1. Germline CDR1 reads LGHDT; CDR2 reads YNNKEL (reference sequence). After removal of 4 bases from V and 4 bases from J, the junction contained 6 bases not matched to a gene. This CDR3 is built from 15 residues.

This chain connects TRBV7-8 to TRBJ1-1; D is undetermined. Germline CDR1 and CDR2: SGHVS and FQNEAQ. V lost 3 bases, J lost 4 bases, and 12 bases lay in between. The CDR3 is made up of 14 amino acids. The CDR3 nucleotides are TGTGCCAGCAGCTTGTTCGCGCTTGGCACTGAAGCTTTCTTT. The encoded protein is CASSLFALGTEAFF. The whole variable domain, filled in from reference TRBV7-8 and TRBJ1-1, reads GAGVSQSPRYKVAKRGQDVALRCDPISGHVSLFWYQQALGQGPEFLTYFQNEAQLDKSGLPSDRFFAERPEGSVSTLKIQRTQQEDSAVYLCASSLFALGTEAFFGQGTRLTVV.

This sequence joins TRBV19 and TRBJ2-5, with D possibly TRBD2 on 6 matching bases. The CDR3 is made up of 17 amino acids. V was cut by 3 bases and J by 4 bases, with 21 bases left in between. CDR1 is LNHDA, CDR2 SQIVND, per germline (reference sequence). CDR3 coding DNA: TGTGCCAGTAGTATTTTAGGCGGCGGGGCTTCCACAGAGACCCAGTACTTC. Its protein product is CASSILGGGASTETQYF. The full variable domain, in which reference TRBV19 and TRBJ2-5 provide the parts outside the CDR3, is DGGITQSPKYLFRKEGQNVTLSCEQNLNHDAMYWYRQDPGQGLRLIYYSQIVNDFQKGDIAEGYSVSREKKESFPLTVTSAQKNPTAFYLCASSILGGGASTETQYFGPGTRLLVL.

This chain links TRBV15 with TRBJ2-6, with 7 bases lining up with TRBD1. Looked up from germline, CDR1 is LNHNV and CDR2 is YYDKDF (reference sequence). This CDR3 has 18 amino acids. After removal of 0 bases from V and 1 base from J, the junction contained 6 bases not matched to a gene. CDR3 sequence (DNA): TGTGCCACCAGCAGAGATACAGGGGTCCTATCTGGGGCCAACGTCCTGACTTTC. It encodes CATSRDTGVLSGANVLTF.

This clone was seen a few times. This chain connects TRBV11-2 to TRBJ1-4; a weak D match, TRBD1 (5 bases). From germline, CDR1 is SGHAT and CDR2 FQNNGV. Trimming left V 0 bases short and J 4 bases short, with 18 bases between. CDR3 length equals 18 residues. Written as DNA, the CDR3 is TGTGCCAGCAGCTTAGAGGCCGGCTGGAACAGGCTTAATGAAAAACTGTTTTTT. Residues: CASSLEAGWNRLNEKLFF.

V usage is TRBV27 and J usage is TRBJ1-4; D may be TRBD1 (6 bases). The CDR3 is made up of 15 amino acids. V lost 4 bases and J lost 4, with 13 bases in between. CDR1 is MNHEY, CDR2 SMNVEV, per germline (reference sequence). CDR3 region: CASSSRARGNEKLFF. CDR3 DNA: TGTGCCAGCAGTTCCAGGGCCAGGGGTAATGAAAAACTGTTTTTT. Using reference TRBV27 and TRBJ1-4 for the parts outside the CDR3, the full variable domain is EAQVTQNPRYLITVTGKKLTVTCSQNMNHEYMSWYRQDPGLGLRQIYYSMNVEVTDKGDVPEGYKVSRKEKRNFPLILESPSPNQTSLYFCASSSRARGNEKLFFGSGTQLSVL.

The genes are TRBV30 and TRBJ2-2; a possible D gene is TRBD1 (6 bases). The germline CDR1 and CDR2 sequences are GTSNPN and SVGIG (reference sequence). CDR3 length: 16 amino acids. The V end lost 3 bases, the J end lost 0 bases, and 14 bases lay between the germline ends. CDR3 in amino acids: CAWRAPTGANTGELFF. CDR3 nucleotide sequence: TGTGCCTGGAGAGCGCCGACAGGAGCGAACACCGGGGAGCTGTTTTTT.

The sample holds a few counts of this clone. The chain employs TRBV28 and TRBJ2-7; 10 nucleotides match TRBD2. This CDR3 region has 20 residues. Germline V gene sequence: CDR1 MDHEN, CDR2 SYDVKM. Trimming removed 5 bases from V and 9 bases from J; junction bases left unmatched: 28. The CDR3 region has the DNA TGTGCCAGCAGTCTGCTCCACGGTCTAGCGGGAGTTACCCCACGGGGGGGGCAGTACTTC. It encodes CASSLLHGLAGVTPRGGQYF.

A remark on this clone: Other nucleotide sequences from this sample produce the same CDR3. The chain's CDR3 is CASSAGQGVYEQYF. The CDR3 DNA reads TGTGCCAGCAGCGCGGGACAGGGGGTTTACGAGCAGTACTTC. The V and J genes are TRBV9 and TRBJ2-7; TRBD1 agrees at 11 bases. The CDR3 is 14 amino acids. Trimming at V came to 3 bases and at J to 4 bases, leaving 3 bases not matched to a gene. In germline, CDR1 is SGDLS, CDR2 YYNGEE.

The rearrangement links TRBV2 to TRBJ2-7, with D hard to call. Germline-derived CDR1 and CDR2 are SNHLY and FYNNEI. Trimming stripped 5 bases from V and 2 bases from J, with 4 bases between. The CDR3 totals 11 residues. As DNA, the CDR3 is TGTGCCAGCAGTCCCACCTACGAGCAGTACTTC. This sequence encodes CASSPTYEQYF. The full variable domain, rest sourced from reference TRBV2 and TRBJ2-7, is EPEVTQTPSHQVTQMGQEVILRCVPISNHLYFYWYRQILGQKVEFLVSFYNNEISEKSEIFDDQFSVERPDGSNFTLKIRSTKLEDSAMYFCASSPTYEQYFGPGTRLTVT.

The chain recombines TRBV5-4 with TRBJ1-4; D remains unclear. V was cut by 2 bases and J by 5 bases, with 16 bases left in between. The CDR3 spans 16 residues. Per germline, CDR1 SGHNT and CDR2 YYREEE (reference sequence). This chain's CDR3 is CASSFSLGQPNEKLFF. Here the CDR3 DNA reads TGTGCCAGCAGCTTCTCTCTTGGGCAGCCAAATGAAAAACTGTTTTTT. The full variable domain, its missing parts supplied by reference TRBV5-4 and TRBJ1-4, is ETGVTQSPTHLIKTRGQQVTLRCSSQSGHNTVSWYQQALGQGPQFIFQYYREEENGRGNFPPRFSGLQFPNYSSELNVNALELDDSALYLCASSFSLGQPNEKLFFGSGTQLSVL.

The genes are TRBV19 and TRBJ2-2, with 7 bases matching TRBD1. Germline V gene data show CDR1 as LNHDA and CDR2 as SQIVND (reference sequence). This CDR3 contains 15 residues. V lost 7 bases, J lost 1 base, and 6 bases stayed unmatched. CDR3 region: CASTIGGLNTGELFF. The CDR3 DNA follows: TGTGCCAGTACCATAGGGGGCCTGAACACCGGGGAGCTGTTTTTT.

In this sample, this clone turned up once. The V and J genes are TRBV27 and TRBJ2-3; the D gene is possibly TRBD2 (6 bases). Germline assignment: CDR1 MNHEY and CDR2 SMNVEV (reference sequence). This CDR3 region has 14 residues. V shed 8 bases and J shed 1 base, with 13 bases lying between them. In DNA, the CDR3 is TGTGCCAGCGGAGGGATAGGGGGCACAGATACGCAGTATTTT. It yields the protein CASGGIGGTDTQYF.

This clone appeared once. The V call is TRBV19, the J call TRBJ1-2; TRBD1 aligns across 11 bases. With V trimmed by 5 bases and J by 7 bases, 6 bases remained unmatched. The CDR3 is 14 amino acids. Germline CDR1 LNHDA, CDR2 SQIVND (reference sequence). The CDR3 sequence is CASSRTGGIFGYTF. CDR3 nucleotide sequence: TGTGCCAGTAGTCGGACAGGGGGCATTTTTGGCTACACCTTC.

V usage is TRBV10-2 and J usage is TRBJ1-6; D possibly corresponds to TRBD1 (6 bases). Per germline, CDR1 WSHSY and CDR2 SAAADI. Trimming took off 1 base at V and 5 bases at J, with 12 bases between the two ends. The CDR3 covers 16 residues. The CDR3 DNA reads TGCGCCAGCAGTGAGTTTCGGAAGGGGGATAATTCACCCCTCCACTTT. Translating gives CASSEFRKGDNSPLHF.

The chain is built from TRBV5-1 and TRBJ1-3; D may be TRBD1 (5 bases). V lost 0 bases to trimming and J lost 6 bases, with 10 bases between them. This CDR3 region has 14 residues. Per the germline V gene, CDR1 is SGHRS and CDR2 is YFSETQ. CDR3 in DNA: TGCGCCAGCAGCTTGGCGGGGGTGGCAAACACCATATATTTT. It translates to CASSLAGVANTIYF.

In this sample, this clone turned up a few times. The CDR3 sequence: CASSQQTGELFF. The DNA for the CDR3 is TGTGCCAGCAGCCAGCAGACCGGGGAGCTGTTTTTT. The chain links TRBV3-1 (or the pseudogene TRBV3-2) to TRBJ2-2, with unresolved D. V gave up 3 bases and J gave up 5 bases, with 4 bases separating them. The CDR3 consists of 12 residues. Germline V lookup: CDR1 LGHDT, CDR2 YNNKEL (reference sequence).

V gene TRBV7-2 combines with J gene TRBJ1-3; D gene unclear. This CDR3 comprises 15 residues. Germline CDR1 reads SGHTA; CDR2 reads FQGNSA. Trimming cost V 5 bases and J 0 bases, with 11 bases left between them. Here the CDR3 reads CASSLEAFSGNTIYF. The CDR3 bases are TGTGCCAGCAGCCTTGAGGCGTTCTCTGGAAACACCATATATTTT.

The chain carries TRBV6-1 and TRBJ2-5; D possibly corresponds to TRBD1 (6 bases). Per germline, CDR1 MNHNS and CDR2 SASEGT. The CDR3 has 16 residues. The ends were cut back, 0 bases at V and 1 base at J, with 12 bases in the middle. The CDR3 DNA sequence: TGTGCCAGCAGTGAAGCGGCTACAGGGCTCCAAGAGACCCAGTACTTC. Its translation is CASSEAATGLQETQYF.

The rearrangement joins TRBV6-5 to TRBJ2-7, with a weak D call TRBD2 (5 bases). This CDR3 comprises 12 residues. V was clipped by 8 bases and J by 5 bases, with 13 bases between them. Germline-derived CDR1 and CDR2 are MNHEY and SVGAGI. The CDR3 bases are TGTGCCAGCTCTTCGGACTCAGACGAGCAGTACTTC. It yields the protein CASSSDSDEQYF.

This chain connects TRBV5-4 to TRBJ1-2; 7 positions agree with TRBD1. The CDR3 runs to 17 residues. J was trimmed by 1 base and V by 1 base; bases with no gene match: 10. Per germline, CDR1 SGHNT and CDR2 YYREEE (reference sequence). The CDR3: CASSLNLAGGDNYGYTF. The CDR3 bases are TGTGCCAGCAGCTTGAACTTGGCAGGGGGTGATAACTATGGCTACACCTTC.

The count of this clone is one. The chain is built from TRBV5-1 and TRBJ2-7, with D possibly matching TRBD1 (5 bases). Trimming removed 4 bases at V and 7 bases at J, with 12 bases between. CDR3 length: 12 amino acids. CDR1 SGHRS and CDR2 YFSETQ come from the germline V gene. The CDR3 sequence: CASSQMGLEQYF. CDR3 sequence (DNA): TGCGCCAGCAGCCAGATGGGGCTTGAGCAGTACTTC.

The chain carries TRBV30 and TRBJ2-1; D unresolved. Germline CDR1 GTSNPN, CDR2 SVGIG (reference sequence). CDR3 length equals 13 residues. The germline V and J ends were trimmed by 8 bases and 0 bases, with 11 bases remaining between them. CDR3 amino acids: CARTSSSYNEQFF. For the CDR3, the DNA is TGTGCCCGGACCTCGAGCTCCTACAATGAGCAGTTCTTC.

The rearrangement uses TRBV6-5 and TRBJ1-2, with 9 bases identical to TRBD1. The V and J ends lost 5 bases and 5 bases, in that order; junction bases with no gene match: 6. The CDR3 contains 14 residues. Germline loops: CDR1 MNHEY, CDR2 SVGAGI. This CDR3 is CASSTPGQGYGYTF. CDR3 coding DNA: TGTGCCAGCAGTACACCGGGACAGGGTTATGGCTACACCTTC.

This sequence joins TRBV19 and TRBJ1-5; TRBD1 agrees at 7 bases. CDR3 length: 14 amino acids. Germline assignment: CDR1 LNHDA and CDR2 SQIVND (reference sequence). Unmatched junction bases numbered 7, after V lost 4 bases and J lost 7 bases. The CDR3 coding sequence is TGTGCCAGTAGTACCCACAGGGGCCGGCAGCCCCAGCATTTT. It specifies CASSTHRGRQPQHF.

The chain uses TRBV7-2 and TRBJ2-7, with TRBD2 matching over 8 bases. With 5 bases clipped from V and 1 base from J, the junction kept 10 bases outside the gene matches. The CDR3 consists of 16 residues. Germline V gives CDR1 SGHTA, CDR2 FQGNSA. The CDR3 nucleotides are TGTGCCAGCAGCCCAGGGGCGGGAGGACGATCCTACGAGCAGTACTTC. This codes for CASSPGAGGRSYEQYF.